This TCR beta chain was documented in a study of blood T cell repertoires in COVID-19. The assay was immunoSEQ multiplex PCR, and TCRdb's table has in-frame clones only and misses some. The sample has approximately 350,000 clones; over 80% are singletons. Enrolled during active infection, Seattle patients were then followed longitudinally. What was sequenced was peripheral blood. The source is a woman aged 45-59 years with COVID-19, enrolled during active disease.

The CDR3 is CASSYSDSNTGELFF. The CDR3 DNA reads as TGTGCCAGCAGTTACTCGGACAGCAACACCGGGGAGCTGTTTTTT. The gene calls are TRBV6-5 and TRBJ2-2; perhaps TRBD1 as D (6 bases). CDR3 size: 15 residues. Germline values: CDR1 MNHEY, CDR2 SVGAGI. Trimming stripped 0 bases from V and 2 bases from J, with 7 bases between.